Included here is one TCR beta chain sequence, with context. The antigen it recognizes is unknown. No quality values exist for individual bases; no much larger clone is one base distant. From each donor, a single peripheral blood sample of around 0.12 L on average was drawn into heparinised tubes. A BD FACSAria II and a panel including CD45RO, CCR7, CD25, CD127, CD95 and CD27 were used to sort naive, central memory, regulatory and stem cell-like memory CD4+ T cells. All sorted populations exceeded 98% purity. PBMCs were isolated immediately by Lymphoprep density gradient centrifugation and stained directly without culture. Samples were stained and sorted in pairs, with one healthy donor and one patient per experiment, so that batch effects were minimized. The data derive from a study of beta chain features in type 1 diabetes (dated by TCRdb to about 2018). For the wider study: Patients and healthy donors did not differ in mean age, gender distribution, total cell number or subset yield. A total of approximately 110,000,000 sorted cells were examined across all samples, and a strong correlation was observed between cell number per subset and RNA yield. The study compared the TCRB repertoires of sorted circulating CD4+ T cell subsets in recently diagnosed type 1 diabetes patients with those in matched healthy donors. Regulatory and stem cell-like memory subsets were isolated from only 8 patients and roughly eight healthy donors, whereas naive and central memory subsets came from all 30 or so donors.

Study-wide findings and limitations: Shorter templates might have been favored by PCR, but patient and control samples were amplified and corrected together, so both groups would have been affected equally by any skew. Only small numbers of individuals were included in the HLA sub-analyses, which left unresolved whether HLA type had any influence on TCRB rearrangement. Because cDNA was sequenced instead of genomic DNA, highly expressing activated cells could be over-represented, though the groups showed no difference in activation or CD3 levels. Naive, central memory and regulatory TCRB repertoires appeared to be more alike among patients than among healthy donors. Fewer insertions and more nucleotide deletions at VDJ recombination sites were observed in patients with type 1 diabetes, implying thymic rearrangement abnormalities. Type 1 diabetes patients showed a moderate but significant shortening of TCRB CDR3 length in all four CD4+ subsets.

All of the isolated RNA was reverse transcribed with the High Capacity cDNA Reverse Transcription Kit, so expressed TCRB transcripts were sequenced. Deep immunoSEQ sequencing was performed on naive, central memory and regulatory T cell samples, with an average of roughly 3.6 million total reads per sample. After sorted cells were lysed in RLT buffer, RNA was extracted with DNase-treated RNeasy Micro or Mini kits, with the choice depending on cell number. Each cell subset was processed separately to prevent cross-contamination, with patient and healthy donor samples processed together. Using the immunoSEQ multiplex PCR, TCRB sequences were amplified from cDNA into 87-bp fragments spanning the CDR3 region. The amplicons were sequenced using the Illumina HiSeq platform. On the authors' methods: PCR bias was computationally corrected using synthetic template baselines, reads within Hamming distance 2 were collapsed, and singletons that could not be merged were discarded. By aligning reads against IMGT, V, D and J genes, CDR3 length, and insertions or deletions at six rearrangement sites were assigned. Clonotype counts were normalized to sorted cell number within each subset before computing true diversity and Gini coefficients with the tcR R package. Repertoire sharing was quantified using the overlap coefficient calculated on TCRB nucleotide sequences. Out-of-frame TCRB sequences from naive cells were analyzed as a proxy for the pre-selection repertoire. TCRdb took over this immuneACCESS table, retaining in-frame rearrangements with V and J assigned. Such tables are incomplete; in checked studies, under half of the missing clones stem from an unresolved V gene, and the remainder is unexplained. V and J calls plus clone size are reproduced from that table; the DNA served to infer D and trimming. The sample yields 600,000 to 750,000 clones; 9.5% to 15% were counted once. The top ten clones comprise more than 0.09% of the sample.

In the germline V gene (reference sequence), CDR1 corresponds to SEHNR and CDR2 to FQNEAQ. The CDR3 sequence holds 13 residues, the cysteine and phenylalanine included. The CDR3 DNA has 39 bases and is translated from base 1. V was cut back by 5 bases and J by 10 bases, leaving a gap of 15 bases between them. Material: naive CD4+ T cells from blood. In the paper's terms, the cell subset or site label means: true naive CD4+ T cells. Here the chain combines TRBV7-9 and TRBJ2-1; the D gene assignment is ambiguous. The TCR sequence derives from a man aged 30 to 39 with type 1 diabetes. The DNA sequence is as follows: TGTGCCAGCAGCCCAACAGAGGTGAGGGAGCAGTTCTTC. It encodes CASSPTEVREQFF.